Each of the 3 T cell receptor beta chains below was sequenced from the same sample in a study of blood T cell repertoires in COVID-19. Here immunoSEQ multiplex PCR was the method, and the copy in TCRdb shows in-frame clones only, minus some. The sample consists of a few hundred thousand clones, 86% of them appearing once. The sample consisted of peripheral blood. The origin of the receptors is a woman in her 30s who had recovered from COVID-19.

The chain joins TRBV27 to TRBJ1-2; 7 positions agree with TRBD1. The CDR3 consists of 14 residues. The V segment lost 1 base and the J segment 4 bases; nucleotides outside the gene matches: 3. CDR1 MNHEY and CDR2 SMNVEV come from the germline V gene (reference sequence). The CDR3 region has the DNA TGTGCCAGCAGTTTATTAGGGGGCCGCTATGGCTACACCTTC. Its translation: CASSLLGGRYGYTF.

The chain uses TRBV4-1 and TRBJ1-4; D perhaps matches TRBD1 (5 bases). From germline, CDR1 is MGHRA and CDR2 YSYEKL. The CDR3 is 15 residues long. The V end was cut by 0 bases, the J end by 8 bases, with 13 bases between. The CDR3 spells CASSQESRVGEKLFF. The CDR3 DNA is TGCGCCAGCAGCCAAGAGTCCAGGGTTGGAGAAAAACTGTTTTTT.

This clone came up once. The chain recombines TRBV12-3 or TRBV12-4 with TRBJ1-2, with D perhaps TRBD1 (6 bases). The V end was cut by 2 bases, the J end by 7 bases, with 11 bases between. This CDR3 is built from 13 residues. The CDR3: CASSLLGAGGYTF. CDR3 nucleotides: TGTGCCAGCAGTTTATTGGGGGCGGGTGGCTACACCTTC.